Below, 29 T cell receptor beta chains from the same sample are listed, as sequenced in a study of cytomegalovirus exposure and HLA in healthy donors. The PCR employed 60 Vbeta primers together with 13 Jbeta primers. Sequenced by immunoSEQ multiplex PCR; TCRdb stores in-frame clones only, minus some. There are fewer than 200,000 clones in the sample; more than 85% occur only once, and around 0.21% lies in the top ten. Input material: PBMCs. These receptors were obtained from a girl under two years old in good health and CMV-seronegative.

The chain carries TRBV5-1 and TRBJ2-1, with D tentatively TRBD2 (5 bases). The CDR3 is 15 residues long. The germline gives CDR1 SGHRS, CDR2 YFSETQ. Trimming took off 2 bases at V and 0 bases at J, with 9 bases between the two ends. In nucleotides, the CDR3 is TGCGCCAGCAGCTTCCGGGATCCCTCCTACAATGAGCAGTTCTTC. Translating gives CASSFRDPSYNEQFF. The full variable domain, its missing parts supplied by reference TRBV5-1 and TRBJ2-1, is KAGVTQTPRYLIKTRGQQVTLSCSPISGHRSVSWYQQTPGQGLQFLFEYFSETQRNKGNFPGRFSGRQFSNSRSEMNVSTLELGDSALYLCASSFRDPSYNEQFFGPGTRLTVL.

The chain links TRBV6-5 to TRBJ2-5, with D tentatively TRBD2 (5 bases). V gave up 4 bases and J gave up 5 bases, with 14 bases separating them. Germline V gives CDR1 MNHEY, CDR2 SVGAGI. There are 14 residues in the CDR3. As DNA, the CDR3 is TGTGCCAGCAGTTTCGGGCTAGCTGCGGAGACCCAGTACTTC. It is translated as CASSFGLAAETQYF.

As regards this clone: Additional DNA sequences in this sample encode the identical CDR3. The J gene is TRBJ2-1, the V gene TRBV7-3; maybe TRBD2 (5 bases). CDR3 length: 15 residues. Trimming removed 1 base at V and 0 bases at J, with 7 bases between. The germline gives CDR1 SGHTA, CDR2 FQGTGA. CDR3 nucleotides: TGTGCCAGCAGCTTAAGAGGGAGCTCCTACAATGAGCAGTTCTTC. Residues: CASSLRGSSYNEQFF.

This clone was recorded only once. V usage is TRBV7-2 and J usage is TRBJ2-7; TRBD1 might be the D (6 bases). Trimming stripped 5 bases from V and 2 bases from J, with 13 bases between. The CDR3 consists of 14 residues. Germline V gives CDR1 SGHTA, CDR2 FQGNSA. CDR3 protein: CASSITTGTYEQYF. DNA for the CDR3: TGTGCCAGCAGCATAACGACAGGAACCTACGAGCAGTACTTC.

This clone was seen only a few times. The chain carries TRBV25-1 and TRBJ1-4, with unresolved D. V was trimmed by 4 bases and J by 10 bases, leaving 10 bases between them. The CDR3 totals 12 residues. Germline assignment: CDR1 MGHDK and CDR2 SYGVNS. The CDR3 region is CASSGSVAKLFF. The CDR3 DNA follows: TGTGCCAGCAGTGGTTCGGTAGCAAAACTGTTTTTT.

This clone came up once. At one end the junction does not follow the germline gene, possibly because of a read error. V gene TRBV6-1 combines with J gene TRBJ2-4, with 8 bases that match TRBD1. The CDR3 extends over 14 amino acids. Germline V lookup: CDR1 MNHNS, CDR2 SASEGT. The CDR3 DNA reads as TGTGCCAGCAGCGAAGGACAGGGAGCTTACATTCAGTACTTC. Protein sequence: CASSEGQGAYIQYF.

This sequence joins TRBV6-6 and TRBJ1-1; 10 bases are a match to TRBD1. CDR1 is MNHNY and CDR2 is SVGAGI in the germline V gene (reference sequence). V trimming: 8 bases; J trimming: 3 bases; junction bases outside the gene matches: 9. This CDR3 is built from 15 residues. DNA for the CDR3: TGTGCCAGCCGAGTGGGACAGGGGCCGCACACTGAAGCTTTCTTT. It yields the protein CASRVGQGPHTEAFF.

A few counts support this clone. The chain couples TRBV6-9 to TRBJ2-7, with 8 bases identical to TRBD2. The trim removed 6 bases at V and 0 bases at J, leaving 13 bases unmatched. Looked up from germline, CDR1 is MNHGY and CDR2 is SVAAGI. The CDR3 spans 17 residues. The CDR3: CASRINPRGRNSYEQYF. The CDR3 region has the DNA TGTGCCAGCAGGATCAATCCGCGCGGGAGGAACTCCTACGAGCAGTACTTC.

The CDR3 is CASSHHSGGVIPEAFF. CDR3 coding DNA: TGTGCCAGCAGCCACCACTCAGGGGGCGTGATACCTGAAGCTTTCTTT. The chain carries TRBV7-9 and TRBJ1-1, with TRBD1 matching 8 bases. The junction had 14 bases not matched to a gene; V was cut back by 5 bases and J by 6 bases. This CDR3 is built from 16 residues. Germline V CDR1 and CDR2: SEHNR, FQNEAQ (reference sequence).

The chain carries TRBV5-1 and TRBJ2-5; TRBD2 is a possible D gene (7 bases). V gave up 4 bases and J gave up 4 bases, with 14 bases separating them. Per germline, CDR1 SGHRS and CDR2 YFSETQ. This CDR3 comprises 14 residues. CDR3 nucleotide sequence: TGCGCCAGCAGCATCACGGGGGGCCCAGAGACCCAGTACTTC. Translated: CASSITGGPETQYF. The full variable domain, rest sourced from reference TRBV5-1 and TRBJ2-5, is KAGVTQTPRYLIKTRGQQVTLSCSPISGHRSVSWYQQTPGQGLQFLFEYFSETQRNKGNFPGRFSGRQFSNSRSEMNVSTLELGDSALYLCASSITGGPETQYFGPGTRLLVL.

This clone was counted once. The chain recombines TRBV15 with TRBJ2-1, with TRBD2 matching 7 bases. Trimming at V came to 5 bases and at J to 3 bases, leaving 10 bases not matched to a gene. Per the germline V gene, CDR1 is LNHNV and CDR2 is YYDKDF (reference sequence). The CDR3 is made up of 16 amino acids. The CDR3 protein is CATSASGRDYYNEQFF. CDR3 bases: TGTGCCACCAGCGCCTCAGGAAGGGACTACTACAATGAGCAGTTCTTC.

This sequence joins TRBV5-1 and TRBJ2-3; TRBD2 agrees at 7 bases. With V trimmed by 4 bases and J by 2 bases, 13 bases remained unmatched. CDR3 length: 17 amino acids. CDR1 and CDR2 from the germline V gene are SGHRS and YFSETQ. The CDR3: CASSRWGTGGDTDTQYF. The DNA of the CDR3 is TGCGCCAGCAGCCGATGGGGTACGGGGGGAGACACAGATACGCAGTATTTT. The complete variable domain, with remaining parts taken from reference TRBV5-1 and TRBJ2-3, reads KAGVTQTPRYLIKTRGQQVTLSCSPISGHRSVSWYQQTPGQGLQFLFEYFSETQRNKGNFPGRFSGRQFSNSRSEMNVSTLELGDSALYLCASSRWGTGGDTDTQYFGPGTRLTVL.

The rearrangement uses TRBV6-5 and TRBJ2-1, with 13 bases aligning to TRBD2. The CDR3 covers 15 residues. Germline CDR1 is MNHEY and CDR2 is SVGAGI. J gave up 10 bases and V 6 bases, and 9 bases lay outside the gene matches. CDR3 region: CASRILAGGRGEQFF. The CDR3 coding sequence is TGTGCCAGCAGAATACTAGCGGGGGGGCGCGGGGAGCAGTTCTTC.

The chain employs TRBV29-1 and TRBJ1-1; the D gene is possibly TRBD1 (5 bases). Trimming took 8 bases from V and 5 from J, leaving 6 bases between them. The CDR3 runs to 9 residues. CDR1 is SQVTM and CDR2 is ANQGSEA in the germline V gene. The CDR3 spells CSSGTEAFF. Written as DNA, the CDR3 is TGCAGCTCAGGGACTGAAGCTTTCTTT.

This rearrangement joins TRBV6-5 to TRBJ2-1, with D unresolved. Germline V CDR1 and CDR2: MNHEY, SVGAGI. V lost 0 bases, J lost 2 bases, and 11 bases lay in between. This CDR3 has 16 amino acids. CDR3 in amino acids: CASSYSSSLAYNEQFF. CDR3 coding DNA: TGTGCCAGCAGTTACTCGAGCTCACTCGCCTACAATGAGCAGTTCTTC.

The gene calls are TRBV21-1 and TRBJ2-7; whether TRBD2, the table's D call, matches the DNA was not checked. TRBV21-1 is shown as a pseudogene. CDR3 size: 21 residues. CDR3 region: CASSKGWTGPLTSGSSYEQYF. The CDR3 coding sequence is TGTGCCAGCAGCAAAGGATGGACAGGTCCGTTGACTAGCGGGAGCTCCTACGAGCAGTACTTC.

This clone showed up just once. This chain joins TRBV27 and TRBJ2-7; D possibly corresponds to TRBD1 (5 bases). Germline values: CDR1 MNHEY, CDR2 SMNVEV (reference sequence). The V and J ends lost 3 bases and 3 bases respectively, with 15 bases between them. The CDR3 runs to 15 residues. In DNA form, the CDR3 reads TGTGCCAGCAGTTTTCGCACAGGTATAATCTACGAGCAGTACTTC. Its translation: CASSFRTGIIYEQYF.

The chain links TRBV5-4 to TRBJ1-1; TRBD1 is a possible D gene (6 bases). This CDR3 has 15 amino acids. Trimming removed 0 bases at V and 4 bases at J, with 13 bases between. Germline CDR1 SGHNT, CDR2 YYREEE (reference sequence). The CDR3 sequence: CASSLATGSGTEAFF. The CDR3, as DNA: TGTGCCAGCAGCTTGGCTACAGGGTCGGGCACTGAAGCTTTCTTT.

V gene TRBV4-2 combines with J gene TRBJ2-1; the D is unclear. Germline-derived CDR1 and CDR2 are LGHNA and YNFKEQ. This CDR3 comprises 13 residues. Trimming removed 0 bases from V and 9 bases from J, with 9 bases in between. CDR3 sequence: CASSQEAPGEQFF. As DNA, the CDR3 is TGTGCCAGCAGCCAAGAGGCCCCTGGTGAGCAGTTCTTC.

A single count supports this clone. The V and J genes are TRBV4-1 and TRBJ2-5; 7 bases match TRBD2. Germline values: CDR1 MGHRA, CDR2 YSYEKL. V shed 4 bases, J shed 3 bases, and the junction held 14 bases outside the gene matches. This CDR3 comprises 17 residues. The CDR3 sequence is CASSRGGIPVGKETQYF. The CDR3 region has the DNA TGCGCCAGCAGCCGGGGGGGGATCCCCGTGGGGAAAGAGACCCAGTACTTC.

This clone was picked up a small number of times. The genes are TRBV27 and TRBJ2-3; 9 bases are shared with TRBD2. This CDR3 contains 13 residues. Germline lookup yields CDR1 MNHEY and CDR2 SMNVEV (reference sequence). For the CDR3, the DNA is TGTGCGCGGGGGGGCCTCATCACAGATACGCAGTATTTT. Its protein product is CARGGLITDTQYF.

This clone was detected only a few times. The chain couples TRBV7-9 to TRBJ2-1; 8 bases map to TRBD2. The germline CDR1 and CDR2 sequences are SEHNR and FQNEAQ (reference sequence). This CDR3 has 15 amino acids. J lost 7 bases, V lost 3 bases, and 8 bases had no gene match. The CDR3 coding sequence is TGTGCCAGCAGCTTGGCGGGGGGTGCCGTGAATGAGCAGTTCTTC. This sequence encodes CASSLAGGAVNEQFF.

The chain combines TRBV6-5 with TRBJ1-2; a weak D match, TRBD1 (6 bases). With 0 bases removed from V and 7 bases from J, the gap between germline ends came to 12 bases. The CDR3 loop spans 14 amino acids. CDR1 and CDR2 from the germline V gene are MNHEY and SVGAGI. The CDR3 sequence is CASSYSTGPSGYTF. CDR3 in DNA: TGTGCCAGCAGTTACTCGACAGGTCCAAGTGGCTACACCTTC.

For this clone: One end of the junction does not line up with germline, which may come from a read error. The chain has TRBV7-7 and TRBJ2-5; D is ambiguous. The CDR3 sequence is 15 residues long. Germline CDR1 and CDR2: SSHAT and FNYEAQ (reference sequence). The CDR3 nucleotides are TGTGCTAGCAGCCTGTCTTCGAGTGAGAGGGAGACCCAGTACTTC. This sequence encodes CASSLSSSERETQYF.

This clone occurred once. This chain links TRBV7-9 with TRBJ2-1, with TRBD1 identical over 7 bases. Germline V gene data show CDR1 as SEHNR and CDR2 as FQNEAQ (reference sequence). CDR3 size: 16 residues. With V trimmed by 5 bases and J by 0 bases, 7 bases remained unmatched. The CDR3 protein is CASSPPGQSSYNEQFF. CDR3 nucleotide sequence: TGTGCCAGCAGCCCCCCGGGACAGAGCTCCTACAATGAGCAGTTCTTC.

V gene TRBV15 combines with J gene TRBJ2-3, with D unresolved. Germline V gene lookup returns CDR1 LNHNV and CDR2 YYDKDF (reference sequence). V was clipped by 6 bases and J by 5 bases, with 12 bases between them. The CDR3 totals 13 residues. The CDR3: CATREKSGDTQYF. The CDR3 coding sequence is TGTGCCACCAGGGAAAAATCAGGAGATACGCAGTATTTT.

The V call is TRBV2, the J call TRBJ1-2; D is perhaps TRBD1 (5 bases). The CDR3 totals 14 residues. Germline CDR1 reads SNHLY; CDR2 reads FYNNEI. V was shortened by 8 bases and J by 4 bases, with 17 bases between the two germline ends. DNA of the CDR3: TGTGCCAGCGTACCAGGGAGGCTGGCCTATGGCTACACCTTC. This translates into CASVPGRLAYGYTF.

The J gene is TRBJ2-5, the V gene TRBV6-5; possibly TRBD1 for D (5 bases). Germline V gene data show CDR1 as MNHEY and CDR2 as SVGAGI. Deletions cut 0 bases from V and 5 bases from J, with 16 bases between. This CDR3 has 16 residues. CDR3 sequence reads: CASSYSSQGLWETQYF. The CDR3 coding sequence is TGTGCCAGCAGTTACTCGTCGCAGGGCCTGTGGGAGACCCAGTACTTC.

The J gene is TRBJ2-1, the V gene TRBV7-9; TRBD2 matches at 12 bases. Germline V gene lookup returns CDR1 SEHNR and CDR2 FQNEAQ (reference sequence). This CDR3 spans 17 amino acids. The V segment lost 4 bases and the J segment 8 bases; nucleotides outside the gene matches: 12. The CDR3: CASSWGGLAGSRDEQFF. In DNA form, the CDR3 reads TGTGCCAGCAGCTGGGGCGGACTAGCGGGATCTAGGGATGAGCAGTTCTTC.